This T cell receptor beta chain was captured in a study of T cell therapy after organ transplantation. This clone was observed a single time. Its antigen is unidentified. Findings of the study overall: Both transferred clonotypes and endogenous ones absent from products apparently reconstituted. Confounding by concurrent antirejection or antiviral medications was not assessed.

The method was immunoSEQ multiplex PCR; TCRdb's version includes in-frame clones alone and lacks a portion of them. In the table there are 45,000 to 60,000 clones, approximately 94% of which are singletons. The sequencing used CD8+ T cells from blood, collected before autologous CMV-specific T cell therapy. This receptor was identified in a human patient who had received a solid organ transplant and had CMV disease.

The CDR3 bases are TGTGCCAGCAGTGAAGAGGGGACTAGCGGTTTCTACGAGCAGTACTTC. This codes for CASSEEGTSGFYEQYF. The J gene is TRBJ2-7, the V gene TRBV6-1; 11 nucleotides line up with TRBD2. CDR1 and CDR2 (germline): MNHNS, SASEGT. V lost 1 base and J lost 3; bases outside the gene matches: 5. This CDR3 has 16 amino acids.